This TCR beta chain was observed in a study of blood T cell repertoires in COVID-19. In the study overall: The origin of the acute and convalescent COVID-19 samples was the United States, Italy and Spain. T cells, B-cell-depleted T cells, or PBMCs supplied cDNA or gDNA.

Trimming took 1 base from V and 3 from J; bases not matched to a gene: 3. CDR1 and CDR2 (germline): SGHAT, FQNNGV. The CDR3 is 14 amino acids. As processed by the authors: The authors estimated nucleated cell counts from reference gene primer amplification. The assay was immunoSEQ multiplex PCR, and TCRdb's table has in-frame clones only and misses some. V and J calls and clone size are as listed in that table; D and trimming were resolved from the DNA. The data contain tens of thousands of clones, 65% to 80% of them singletons. This TCR came from a man between 65 and 79 years old with acute or convalescent COVID-19. J is TRBJ2-7 and V is TRBV11-2, with 7 bases lining up with TRBD1. The sample taken for sequencing was peripheral blood. The CDR3 reads CASSLGDSFYEQYF. In DNA form, the CDR3 reads TGTGCCAGCAGCTTAGGGGACAGCTTCTACGAGCAGTACTTC.